This T cell receptor (beta chain) was captured by sequencing in a study of Ad26.COV2.S vaccination and SARS-CoV-2 variants. Method: immunoSEQ multiplex PCR; TCRdb's copy keeps in-frame clones and lacks some. The profile shows about 400,000 clones, under 90% of them singletons. The CDR3 length is 15 residues. Germline CDR1 is SGHDT and CDR2 is YYEEEE. V trimming: 0 bases; J trimming: 1 base; junction bases outside the gene matches: 1. Treatment given: about 20 received Ad26.COV2.S at low or high dose, single or two shots; 5 received placebo; per-sample allocation not given. Collection of the samples took place on day 63 after the first injection of vaccine or placebo. This person who donated was an adult of 18-55 years in Boston.

Sequenced here: peripheral blood, sampled in a trial of Ad26.COV2.S vaccine versus placebo. The chain couples TRBV5-6 to TRBJ2-5; TRBD2 matches at 9 bases. The receptor's source is a person between 18 and 60 years old who received the Ad26.COV2.S COVID-19 vaccine or a placebo. The CDR3 protein is CASSLERGVQETQYF. In nucleotides, the CDR3 is TGTGCCAGCAGCTTGGAGCGGGGGGTCCAAGAGACCCAGTACTTC.